Listed here are 21 T cell receptor beta chains from one sample, sequenced in a study of neurological immune-mediated disorders. Time point described: technical triplicate 2. MiXCR was run by TCRdb on the 5' RACE reads, yielding one entry per CDR3 protein. The sample yields tens of thousands of distinct CDR3 sequences, about 25% seen once. Sequencing was carried out using PBMCs. The receptors stem from a man aged 55-75 years with HTLV-1-associated myelopathy (HAM/TSP).

The V gene is TRBV29-1, the J gene TRBJ2-1; D gene unclear. V lost 4 bases, J lost 0 bases, and 10 bases lay in between. This CDR3 spans 14 amino acids. Germline V CDR1 and CDR2: SQVTM, ANQGSEA. CDR3 nucleotide sequence: TGCAGCGTTGGCGGCTCGCTCTCCTACAATGAGCAGTTCTTC. Translation: CSVGGSLSYNEQFF.

This clonotype was detected ten times or more. The CDR3 region has the DNA TGTGCCAGCAGACTCGATAGCAATCAGCCCCAGCATTTT. Its translation is CASRLDSNQPQHF. The chain has TRBV6-6 and TRBJ1-5; no clear D. V lost 6 bases and J lost 0, with 6 bases in between. The CDR3 contains 13 residues. The germline CDR1 and CDR2 sequences are MNHNY and SVGAGI (reference sequence).

This clonotype has at least ten counts. The chain combines TRBV28 with TRBJ1-2; 7 bases are shared with TRBD1. The CDR3 length is 14 residues. Per germline, CDR1 MDHEN and CDR2 SYDVKM. J was trimmed by 4 bases and V by 8 bases; bases with no gene match: 10. The CDR3 sequence: CASRQAGQVYGYTF. The CDR3 DNA is TGTGCCAGCCGTCAGGCCGGACAGGTCTATGGCTACACCTTC.

This clonotype has at least ten counts. This rearrangement joins TRBV7-9 to TRBJ2-3, with TRBD1 matching over 9 bases. This CDR3 is built from 18 residues. Trimming removed 0 bases from V and 3 bases from J; junction bases left unmatched: 10. CDR1 is SEHNR, CDR2 FQNEAQ, per germline (reference sequence). Here the CDR3 reads CASSLAGQGFSLTDTQYF. CDR3 DNA sequence: TGTGCCAGCAGCTTAGCGGGACAGGGCTTTTCTTTAACAGATACGCAGTATTTT.

This clonotype came up a few times. The chain couples TRBV6-6 to TRBJ1-6; no firm D call. This CDR3 has 14 amino acids. Germline V gene sequence: CDR1 MNHNY, CDR2 SVGAGI (reference sequence). The germline V and J ends were trimmed by 6 bases and 10 bases, with 16 bases remaining between them. The CDR3 reads CASSPRTAWSPLHF. CDR3 sequence (DNA): TGTGCCAGCAGCCCTAGGACCGCCTGGTCACCCCTCCACTTT.

This clonotype was counted at least ten times. This chain links TRBV5-6 with TRBJ1-1, with D possibly TRBD1 on 5 matching bases. This CDR3 is built from 14 residues. CDR1 is SGHDT and CDR2 is YYEEEE in the germline V gene. V lost 5 bases and J 1 base, leaving 12 bases between the germline ends. CDR3 sequence (DNA): TGTGCCAGCAGGCGCGGGACGGCGAACACTGAAGCTTTCTTT. It encodes CASRRGTANTEAFF.

In its sample, this clonotype was seen many times. J is TRBJ2-7 and V is TRBV7-9; TRBD2 agrees at 9 bases. CDR1 is SEHNR and CDR2 is FQNEAQ in the germline V gene (reference sequence). V was pared by 0 bases and J by 0 bases, with 9 bases of the junction left unmatched. The CDR3 runs to 18 residues. The CDR3 DNA is TGTGCCAGCAGCTTAGCCCCAGCGGGAGGCACAAGCTCCTACGAGCAGTACTTC. Translation gives CASSLAPAGGTSSYEQYF.

This chain connects TRBV29-1 to TRBJ2-3; TRBD1 matches at 10 bases. Germline-derived CDR1 and CDR2 are SQVTM and ANQGSEA. J was trimmed by 6 bases and V by 0 bases; bases with no gene match: 9. The CDR3 length is 16 residues. The CDR3 loop reads CSVEDLPTGGLDTQYF. The DNA of the CDR3 is TGCAGCGTTGAAGATTTGCCGACAGGGGGCCTTGATACGCAGTATTTT.

For this clonotype: The junction and the germline gene differ at one end; a read error may be behind it. CDR3: CASVGSSYNEKFF. CDR3 DNA sequence: TGCGCCAGCGTAGGGTCCTCCTATAATGAGAAGTTCTTC. This chain links TRBV5-1 with TRBJ2-1; D uncertain. The CDR3 loop spans 13 amino acids. Germline V CDR1 and CDR2: SGHRS, YFSETQ.

The sample holds a few counts of this clonotype. The chain couples TRBV4-1 to TRBJ2-1; D perhaps matches TRBD1 (7 bases). Deletions cut 1 base from V and 0 bases from J, with 13 bases between. CDR1 and CDR2 from the germline V gene are MGHRA and YSYEKL. CDR3 length equals 17 residues. Written as DNA, the CDR3 is TGCGCCAGCAGCCAAGTGGCGGGACAGTACTCCTACAATGAGCAGTTCTTC. Protein sequence: CASSQVAGQYSYNEQFF.

This clonotype was counted at least ten times. This chain joins TRBV6-5 and TRBJ2-7; a weak D match, TRBD1 (5 bases). The CDR3 length is 14 residues. Trimming removed 8 bases from V and 1 base from J, with 15 bases in between. Germline CDR1 MNHEY, CDR2 SVGAGI. The CDR3 is CASGAQPTSYEQYF. The CDR3, as DNA: TGTGCCAGCGGGGCCCAGCCCACTTCCTACGAGCAGTACTTC.

This clonotype was counted many times. In DNA form, the CDR3 reads TGTGCCAGCAGTGAAATGAACACTGAAGCTTTCTTT. Its protein is CASSEMNTEAFF. The chain couples TRBV28 to TRBJ1-1, with unresolved D. From germline, CDR1 is MDHEN and CDR2 SYDVKM. The germline V and J ends were trimmed by 5 bases and 0 bases, with 4 bases remaining between them. The CDR3 has 12 amino acids.

This clonotype is judged medium-sized. CDR3 sequence: CATSAQTGAYNEQFF. CDR3 nucleotides: TGTGCCACCAGTGCTCAGACAGGAGCCTACAATGAGCAGTTCTTC. This chain links TRBV24-1 with TRBJ2-1; weak D call: TRBD1 (6 bases). Germline V gene lookup returns CDR1 KGHDR and CDR2 SFDVKD. This CDR3 contains 15 residues. V was shortened by 5 bases and J by 2 bases, with 12 bases between the two germline ends.

There are many counts of this clonotype. This chain uses TRBV7-9 with TRBJ1-1; a possible D gene is TRBD1 (5 bases). Germline lookup yields CDR1 SEHNR and CDR2 FQNEAQ (reference sequence). CDR3 length: 13 residues. The germline V and J ends were trimmed by 5 bases and 4 bases, with 11 bases remaining between them. This CDR3 reads CASSGTLSTEAFF. The DNA for the CDR3 is TGTGCCAGCAGCGGGACCCTTAGCACTGAAGCTTTCTTT.

This clonotype has a handful of counts. Compared with germline, one end of the junction differs, possibly owing to a read error. V usage is TRBV16 and J usage is TRBJ1-2; D gene uncertain. CDR3 length equals 14 residues. Germline V gene lookup returns CDR1 KGHSY and CDR2 FQNENV. CDR3 nucleotides: TGTGCCAGCACCCAAGACAAGTCTAACTATGGCTACACCTTC. Translated, it gives CASTQDKSNYGYTF. Together with reference TRBV16 and TRBJ1-2, the CDR3 gives the full variable domain: GEEVAQTPKHLVRGEGQKAKLYCAPIKGHSYVFWYQQVLKNEFKFLISFQNENVFDETGMPKERFSAKCLPNSPCSLEIQATKLEDSAVYFCASTQDKSNYGYTFGSGTRLTVV.

Note on this clonotype: This sequence may be a read error, since a much larger clone differs from it by one base. This chain uses TRBV5-1 with TRBJ2-1, with D perhaps TRBD2 (6 bases). In germline, CDR1 is SGHRS, CDR2 YFSETQ. Trimming stripped 0 bases from V and 9 bases from J, with 16 bases between. The CDR3 is made up of 15 amino acids. The CDR3 nucleotides are TGCGCCAGCAGCTTGGGTGCGGGATGGCCCGGTGAGCAGTTCTTC. Translating gives CASSLGAGWPGEQFF.

This clonotype was counted many times. The V gene is TRBV28, the J gene TRBJ2-1; a weak D match, TRBD2 (5 bases). This CDR3 has 15 amino acids. V gave up 6 bases and J gave up 4 bases, with 16 bases separating them. Per germline, CDR1 MDHEN and CDR2 SYDVKM. The CDR3 coding sequence is TGTGCCAGCAGATTTAGCAGACTAACATACAATGAGCAGTTCTTC. Its protein product is CASRFSRLTYNEQFF. Variable domain in full (rest from reference TRBV28 and TRBJ2-1): DVKVTQSSRYLVKRTGEKVFLECVQDMDHENMFWYRQDPGLGLRLIYFSYDVKMKEKGDIPEGYSVSREKKERFSLILESASTNQTSMYLCASRFSRLTYNEQFFGPGTRLTVL.

V gene TRBV5-5 combines with J gene TRBJ2-6; either TRBD1 or TRBD2 may supply D (6 bases each). The CDR3 consists of 16 residues. Trimming took off 7 bases at V and 3 bases at J, with 17 bases between the two ends. Germline loops: CDR1 SGHKS, CDR2 YYEKEE (reference sequence). The DNA for the CDR3 is TGTGCCAGCCACGGGGGCGTAAGGCGTGGGGCCAACGTCCTGACTTTC. Translation: CASHGGVRRGANVLTF.

This clonotype showed up many times. The rearrangement uses TRBV20-1 and TRBJ2-3; 10 nucleotides match TRBD2. The J segment lost 1 base and the V segment lost 3 bases, leaving 1 base of the junction unmatched. Per the germline V gene, CDR1 is DFQATT and CDR2 is SNEGSKA (reference sequence). CDR3 length: 14 amino acids. CDR3 DNA: TGCAGTGCTAGGACTAGCGGGCGCACAGATACGCAGTATTTT. Its translation is CSARTSGRTDTQYF.

Ten or more counts support this clonotype. This chain joins TRBV10-1 and TRBJ2-7, with D possibly matching TRBD1 (6 bases). The CDR3 runs to 15 residues. V lost 2 bases and J lost 2, with 13 bases in between. Germline loops: CDR1 WNHNN, CDR2 SYGVQD (reference sequence). CDR3: CASSEGRNRAYEQYF. For the CDR3, the DNA is TGCGCCAGCAGTGAGGGGAGAAACAGGGCCTACGAGCAGTACTTC.

This clonotype was recorded many times. CDR3 bases: TGCAGTGCTAGAGGGGCGCTTGAGCGGGAGGGCAGCTACAATGAGCAGTTCTTC. Amino acids: CSARGALEREGSYNEQFF. The chain joins TRBV20-1 to TRBJ2-1; the match to TRBD2 covers 10 bases. After removal of 1 base from V and 3 bases from J, the junction contained 12 bases not matched to a gene. CDR1 and CDR2 (germline): DFQATT, SNEGSKA (reference sequence). This CDR3 has 18 residues.